These T cell receptor beta chains were read from a single sample in a study of cytomegalovirus exposure and HLA in healthy donors. The assay was immunoSEQ multiplex PCR, and TCRdb's table has in-frame clones only and misses some. The sample includes approximately 170,000 clones, over 60% seen only once; the top ten take under 5%. Sequenced sample: PBMCs. The receptors were sampled from a young man in good health and CMV-seropositive. CDR3s include the opening cysteine and the closing phenylalanine or tryptophan. D genes are given only for firm matches. Size is omitted from some rows. Given values are once, few, many or a class for expanded clones.

j_call: TRBJ2-2
v_call: TRBV7-2
clone_size: once
d_call: TRBD2
cdr3_nt: TGTGCCCTCGGGGGGGGCAACACCGGGGAGCTGTTTTTT
cdr3_aa: CALGGGNTGELFF

j_call: TRBJ2-1
v_call: TRBV20-1
clone_size: .
d_call: .
cdr3_nt: TGCAGTGCTATGGCCCGCAATGAGCAGTTCTTC
cdr3_aa: CSAMARNEQFF

j_call: TRBJ1-2
v_call: TRBV18
clone_size: .
d_call: .
cdr3_nt: TGTGCCAGCTCACCATTCAGGGAGGATGGCTACACCTTC
cdr3_aa: CASSPFREDGYTF

j_call: TRBJ1-1
v_call: TRBV18
clone_size: .
d_call: .
cdr3_nt: TGTGCCAGCTCAACTCAGGGGACCCAAACTGAAGCTTTCTTT
cdr3_aa: CASSTQGTQTEAFF

j_call: TRBJ2-1
v_call: TRBV10-3
clone_size: .
d_call: TRBD2
cdr3_nt: TGTGCCATCCAGCCGACGGGACTAGGGAACAATGAGCAGTTCTTC
cdr3_aa: CAIQPTGLGNNEQFF

j_call: TRBJ2-2
v_call: TRBV11-2
clone_size: .
d_call: TRBD2
cdr3_nt: TGTGCCAGCAGCTTAGCGGTGGCGGGCGGGAGGCCTAACACCGGGGAGCTGTTTTTT
cdr3_aa: CASSLAVAGGRPNTGELFF

j_call: TRBJ2-3
v_call: TRBV9
clone_size: .
d_call: TRBD1
cdr3_nt: TGTGCCAGCAGCGTAGCCAGGGGGAGACTTGACACAGATACGCAGTATTTT
cdr3_aa: CASSVARGRLDTDTQYF

j_call: TRBJ1-1
v_call: TRBV30
clone_size: .
d_call: .
cdr3_nt: TGTGCCTGGAGAGCCGACAGTGGAGCTTTCTTT
cdr3_aa: CAWRADSGAFF

j_call: TRBJ1-5
v_call: TRBV9
clone_size: .
d_call: .
cdr3_nt: TGTGCCAGCAGCGTAGATCCGGATCAGCCCCAGCATTTT
cdr3_aa: CASSVDPDQPQHF

j_call: TRBJ2-7
v_call: TRBV15
clone_size: .
d_call: TRBD1
cdr3_nt: TGTGCCACCAGCGAGACAGGGGACTACGAGCAGTACTTC
cdr3_aa: CATSETGDYEQYF

j_call: TRBJ2-7
v_call: TRBV7-6
clone_size: .
d_call: TRBD2
cdr3_nt: TGTGCCAGCAGTTCCGGACTAGCGGGGGGGCCTAATCGCGAGCAGTACTTC
cdr3_aa: CASSSGLAGGPNREQYF

j_call: TRBJ2-2
v_call: TRBV28
clone_size: .
d_call: TRBD2
cdr3_nt: TGTGCCAGCAGTTTACCGGGAGGGCCGAGTACCGGGGAGCTGTTTTTT
cdr3_aa: CASSLPGGPSTGELFF

j_call: TRBJ2-3
v_call: TRBV5-1
clone_size: .
d_call: TRBD1
cdr3_nt: TGCGCCAGCAGCCGGGACAGGGGTATTCCGACAGATACGCAGTATTTT
cdr3_aa: CASSRDRGIPTDTQYF

j_call: TRBJ1-1
v_call: TRBV29-1
clone_size: few
d_call: .
cdr3_nt: TGCAGCGTTGGCGGAGTGGACACTGAAGCTTTCTTT
cdr3_aa: CSVGGVDTEAFF

j_call: TRBJ1-4
v_call: TRBV6-6
clone_size: .
d_call: .
cdr3_nt: TGTGCCAGCAGTTACAACGACAGACTCAATGAAAAACTGTTTTTT
cdr3_aa: CASSYNDRLNEKLFF

j_call: TRBJ2-5
v_call: TRBV12-5
clone_size: .
d_call: TRBD2
cdr3_nt: TGTGCTAGTGGTTTTAGCGGGGGGCCGGAGACCCAGTACTTC
cdr3_aa: CASGFSGGPETQYF

j_call: TRBJ2-1
v_call: TRBV7-3
clone_size: few
d_call: .
cdr3_nt: TGTGCCAGCAGCTCCCGGGCCTACAATGAGCAGTTCTTC
cdr3_aa: CASSSRAYNEQFF

j_call: TRBJ2-5
v_call: TRBV13
clone_size: .
d_call: TRBD2
cdr3_nt: TGTGCCAGCAGTAGCGGGGGGGCCATTTTCCGGGAGACCCAGTACTTC
cdr3_aa: CASSSGGAIFRETQYF

j_call: TRBJ1-5
v_call: TRBV6-6
clone_size: .
d_call: .
cdr3_nt: TGTGCCAGCAGTTACTCGAAGCGGGACGGCAATCAGCCCCAGCATTTT
cdr3_aa: CASSYSKRDGNQPQHF

j_call: TRBJ1-3
v_call: TRBV4-1
clone_size: .
d_call: TRBD1
cdr3_nt: TGCGCCAGCAGCCGACCCATGGACAGGGGAGGAAACACCATATATTTT
cdr3_aa: CASSRPMDRGGNTIYF

j_call: TRBJ2-3
v_call: TRBV5-1
clone_size: .
d_call: TRBD2
cdr3_nt: TGCGCCAGCACCCGTCGCGGGGGGAGCACAGATACGCAGTATTTT
cdr3_aa: CASTRRGGSTDTQYF

j_call: TRBJ2-5
v_call: TRBV5-4
clone_size: .
d_call: .
cdr3_nt: TGTGCCAGCAGCTTGACGAGGCATCAACAAGAGACCCAGTACTTC
cdr3_aa: CASSLTRHQQETQYF

j_call: TRBJ1-2
v_call: TRBV10-3
clone_size: .
d_call: TRBD1
cdr3_nt: TGTGCCATCAGTGATCCCGGGACAGGCGAAGGCTACACCTTC
cdr3_aa: CAISDPGTGEGYTF

j_call: TRBJ2-7
v_call: TRBV29-1
clone_size: .
d_call: .
cdr3_nt: TGCAGCGTTGCCCCGGGGTTGTACCCGCGCGAGCAGTACTTC
cdr3_aa: CSVAPGLYPREQYF

j_call: TRBJ2-7
v_call: TRBV7-2
clone_size: .
d_call: .
cdr3_nt: TGTGCCAGCAGCACCGGGAACCTACGGGAGCAGTACTTC
cdr3_aa: CASSTGNLREQYF

j_call: TRBJ2-2
v_call: TRBV7-9
clone_size: .
d_call: TRBD1
cdr3_nt: TGTTCCAGCAGCAGGCCTGGGACAGAGAACACCGGGGAGCTGTTTTTT
cdr3_aa: CSSSRPGTENTGELFF

j_call: TRBJ1-1
v_call: TRBV10-3
clone_size: .
d_call: TRBD1
cdr3_nt: TGTGCCATCAACGAGGGACAGGGGATGGCTGAAGCTTTCTTT
cdr3_aa: CAINEGQGMAEAFF

j_call: TRBJ1-1
v_call: TRBV7-9
clone_size: .
d_call: .
cdr3_nt: TGTGCCAGCAGCTTAGCGCGGAGGGCGGCGGTCGACACTGAAGCTTTCTTT
cdr3_aa: CASSLARRAAVDTEAFF

j_call: TRBJ2-1
v_call: TRBV4-3
clone_size: .
d_call: TRBD2
cdr3_nt: TGCGCCAGCAGCCAAGATCGCCGGACTAGCTATTACAATGAGCAGTTCTTC
cdr3_aa: CASSQDRRTSYYNEQFF

j_call: TRBJ2-7
v_call: TRBV28
clone_size: .
d_call: TRBD2
cdr3_nt: TGTGCCAGCACCCCAGGCAGGGGACTAGCCTACGAGCAGTACTTC
cdr3_aa: CASTPGRGLAYEQYF

j_call: TRBJ1-4
v_call: TRBV4-2
clone_size: .
d_call: .
cdr3_nt: TGTGCCAGCAGCCAAGCCCAGGGCACAGGGATCGAAAAACTGTTTTTT
cdr3_aa: CASSQAQGTGIEKLFF

j_call: TRBJ1-2
v_call: TRBV27
clone_size: .
d_call: TRBD1
cdr3_nt: TGTGCCAGCAGTCTTGGTCCCGGGACAGGCTATGGCTACACCTTC
cdr3_aa: CASSLGPGTGYGYTF

j_call: TRBJ1-2
v_call: TRBV7-9
clone_size: .
d_call: .
cdr3_nt: TGTTCCAGCAGCTTAGTTCGGGAGACGAACTATGGCTACACCTTC
cdr3_aa: CSSSLVRETNYGYTF

j_call: TRBJ1-4
v_call: TRBV11-2
clone_size: once
d_call: TRBD1
cdr3_nt: TGTGCCAGCAGCTTCTCTGACAGGGTTTTGTTTTTT
cdr3_aa: CASSFSDRVLFF

j_call: TRBJ2-7
v_call: TRBV2
clone_size: .
d_call: TRBD2
cdr3_nt: TGTGCCAGCATTGGGACTACATCCTACGAGCAGTACTTC
cdr3_aa: CASIGTTSYEQYF

j_call: TRBJ2-5
v_call: TRBV13
clone_size: .
d_call: TRBD1
cdr3_nt: TGTGCCAGCCGATTACTGGGACAGCAAGAGACCCAGTACTTC
cdr3_aa: CASRLLGQQETQYF

j_call: TRBJ2-5
v_call: TRBV4-1
clone_size: .
d_call: .
cdr3_nt: TGCGCCAGCAGCCAAAGGGGGAGCCCAGAGACCCAGTACTTC
cdr3_aa: CASSQRGSPETQYF

j_call: TRBJ2-5
v_call: TRBV7-3
clone_size: .
d_call: TRBD2
cdr3_nt: TGTGCCAGCAGCCAAGGGGTTCTAGGACTAGCGGAGATCATGCAAGAGACCCAGTACTTC
cdr3_aa: CASSQGVLGLAEIMQETQYF

j_call: TRBJ2-7
v_call: TRBV15
clone_size: .
d_call: .
cdr3_nt: TGTGCCACCAGCAGCCCTGGGAGTACCCATGAGCAGTACTTC
cdr3_aa: CATSSPGSTHEQYF

j_call: TRBJ2-3
v_call: TRBV4-1
clone_size: .
d_call: .
cdr3_nt: TGCGCCAGCAGCCAAAGCTCTCCTGGAGATACGCAGTATTTT
cdr3_aa: CASSQSSPGDTQYF

j_call: TRBJ2-5
v_call: TRBV27
clone_size: .
d_call: .
cdr3_nt: TGTGCCAGCAGTTTATACCCAGCGGTAGGGACCCAGTACTTC
cdr3_aa: CASSLYPAVGTQYF

j_call: TRBJ2-1
v_call: TRBV6-5
clone_size: .
d_call: TRBD2
cdr3_nt: TGTGCCAGCAGTTACTCCGGCGGGAGGGGGAATGAGCAGTTCTTC
cdr3_aa: CASSYSGGRGNEQFF

j_call: TRBJ1-6
v_call: TRBV7-2
clone_size: few
d_call: .
cdr3_nt: TGTGCCAGCAGCTTATCCATCTCACCCCTCCACTTT
cdr3_aa: CASSLSISPLHF